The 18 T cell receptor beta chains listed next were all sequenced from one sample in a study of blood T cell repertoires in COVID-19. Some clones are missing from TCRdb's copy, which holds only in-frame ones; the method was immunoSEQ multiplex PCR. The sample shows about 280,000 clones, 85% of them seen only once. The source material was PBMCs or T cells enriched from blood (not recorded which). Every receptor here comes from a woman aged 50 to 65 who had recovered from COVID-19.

CDR3 in DNA: TGTGCCACCAGCAGAGCCTCAGGTGGACTCTTGGGGGAGCAGTACTTC. This gives the protein CATSRASGGLLGEQYF. The rearrangement links TRBV15 to TRBJ2-7; D possibly corresponds to TRBD2 (5 bases). Germline CDR1 reads LNHNV; CDR2 reads YYDKDF (reference sequence). Trimming pared 1 base from V and 7 bases from J, leaving 20 bases between. The CDR3 spans 16 residues.

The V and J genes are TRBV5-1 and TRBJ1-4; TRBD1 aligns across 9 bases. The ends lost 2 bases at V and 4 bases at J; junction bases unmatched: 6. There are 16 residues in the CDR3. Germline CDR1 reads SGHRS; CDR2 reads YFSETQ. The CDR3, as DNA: TGCGCCAGCAGCTTTGGGGACAGGGACTTTAATGAAAAACTGTTTTTT. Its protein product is CASSFGDRDFNEKLFF.

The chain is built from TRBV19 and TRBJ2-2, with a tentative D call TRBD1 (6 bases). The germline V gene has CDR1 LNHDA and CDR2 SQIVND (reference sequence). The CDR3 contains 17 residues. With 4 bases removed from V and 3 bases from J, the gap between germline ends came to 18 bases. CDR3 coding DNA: TGTGCCAGTAGTACAACCGGCAGGGGTGGCGACACCGGGGAGCTGTTTTTT. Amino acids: CASSTTGRGGDTGELFF.

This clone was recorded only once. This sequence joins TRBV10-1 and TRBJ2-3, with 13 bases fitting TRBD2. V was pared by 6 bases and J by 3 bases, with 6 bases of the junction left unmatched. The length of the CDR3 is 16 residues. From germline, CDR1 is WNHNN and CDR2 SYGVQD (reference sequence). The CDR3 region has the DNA TGCGCCAGCAGCGCGGGACTAGCGGGATGGACAGATACGCAGTATTTT. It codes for CASSAGLAGWTDTQYF.

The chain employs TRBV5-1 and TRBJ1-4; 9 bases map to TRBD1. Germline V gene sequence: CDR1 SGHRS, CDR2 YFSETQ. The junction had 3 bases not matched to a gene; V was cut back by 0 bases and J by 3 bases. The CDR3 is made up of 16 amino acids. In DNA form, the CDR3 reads TGCGCCAGCAGCTTGGGGACAGGGGCTTCTAATGAAAAACTGTTTTTT. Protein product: CASSLGTGASNEKLFF.

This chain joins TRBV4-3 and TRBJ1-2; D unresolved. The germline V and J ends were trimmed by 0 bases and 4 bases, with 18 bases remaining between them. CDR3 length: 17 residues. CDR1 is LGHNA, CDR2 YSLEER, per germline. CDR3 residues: CASSQDGETKRAYGYTF. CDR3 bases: TGCGCCAGCAGCCAAGACGGCGAGACCAAGCGAGCCTATGGCTACACCTTC.

CDR3 sequence: CASRRGGADDEQFF. In DNA, the CDR3 is TGTGCCAGCAGGAGAGGGGGGGCCGACGATGAGCAGTTCTTC. The chain carries TRBV28 and TRBJ2-1; a weak D match, TRBD2 (7 bases). V was pared by 6 bases and J by 8 bases, with 17 bases between. Germline loops: CDR1 MDHEN, CDR2 SYDVKM. The CDR3 length is 14 residues.

CDR3 in DNA: TGTGCCAGCAGTCCCCAGGTCCAGGGCCTGTTTTTT. Protein: CASSPQVQGLFF. V is TRBV28 and J is TRBJ1-4; a weak D match, TRBD1 (5 bases). This CDR3 is 12 amino acids long. Germline CDR1 and CDR2: MDHEN and SYDVKM. V lost 5 bases, J lost 14 bases, and 15 bases lay in between. The full variable domain, in which reference TRBV28 and TRBJ1-4 provide the parts outside the CDR3, is DVKVTQSSRYLVKRTGEKVFLECVQDMDHENMFWYRQDPGLGLRLIYFSYDVKMKEKGDIPEGYSVSREKKERFSLILESASTNQTSMYLCASSPQVQGLFFGSGTQLSVL.

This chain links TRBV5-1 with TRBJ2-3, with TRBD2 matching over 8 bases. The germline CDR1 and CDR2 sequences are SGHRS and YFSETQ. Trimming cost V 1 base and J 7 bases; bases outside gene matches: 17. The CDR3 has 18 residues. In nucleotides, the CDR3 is TGCGCCAGCAGCTTGTGGTACTCGGGAGCGGGAGTACAAAATACGCAGTATTTT. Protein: CASSLWYSGAGVQNTQYF.

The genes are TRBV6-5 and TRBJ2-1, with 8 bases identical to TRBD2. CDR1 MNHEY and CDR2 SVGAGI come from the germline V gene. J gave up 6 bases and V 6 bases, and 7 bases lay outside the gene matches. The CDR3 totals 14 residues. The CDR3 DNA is TGTGCCAGCAGCTCGGGACTAGAAATCAATGAGCAGTTCTTC. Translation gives CASSSGLEINEQFF.

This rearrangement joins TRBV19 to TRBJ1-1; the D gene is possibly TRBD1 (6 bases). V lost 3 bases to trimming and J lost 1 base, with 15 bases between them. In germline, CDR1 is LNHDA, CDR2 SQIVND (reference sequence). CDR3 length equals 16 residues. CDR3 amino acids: CASSIVGGPRNTEAFF. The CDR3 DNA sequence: TGTGCCAGTAGTATCGTTGGGGGCCCCAGGAACACTGAAGCTTTCTTT.

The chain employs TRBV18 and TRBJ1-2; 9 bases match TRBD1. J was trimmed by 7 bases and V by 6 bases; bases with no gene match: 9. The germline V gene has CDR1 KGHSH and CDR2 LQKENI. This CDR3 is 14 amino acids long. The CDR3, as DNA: TGTGCCAGCTCCCGACCACAGGGGGCGCTTGGCTACACCTTC. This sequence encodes CASSRPQGALGYTF.

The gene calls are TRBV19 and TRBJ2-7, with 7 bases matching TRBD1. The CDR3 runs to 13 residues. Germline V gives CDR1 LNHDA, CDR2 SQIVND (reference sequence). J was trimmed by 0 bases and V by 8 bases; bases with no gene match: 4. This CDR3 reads CASHDRASYEQYF. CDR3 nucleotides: TGTGCCAGTCACGACAGGGCCTCCTACGAGCAGTACTTC.

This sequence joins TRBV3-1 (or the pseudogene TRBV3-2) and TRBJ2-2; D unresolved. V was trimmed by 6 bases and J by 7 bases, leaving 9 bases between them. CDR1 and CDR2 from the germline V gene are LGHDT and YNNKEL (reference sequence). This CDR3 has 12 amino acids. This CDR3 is CASSFRRGELFF. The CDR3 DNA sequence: TGTGCCAGCAGTTTCAGGCGCGGGGAGCTGTTTTTT.

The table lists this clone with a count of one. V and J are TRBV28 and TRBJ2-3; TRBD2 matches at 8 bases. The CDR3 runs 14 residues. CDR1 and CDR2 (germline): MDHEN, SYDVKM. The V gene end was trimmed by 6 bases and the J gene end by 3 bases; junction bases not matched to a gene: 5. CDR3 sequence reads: CASSRAGVTDTQYF. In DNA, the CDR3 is TGTGCCAGCAGCCGAGCGGGGGTGACAGATACGCAGTATTTT. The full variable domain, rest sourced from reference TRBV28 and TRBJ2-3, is DVKVTQSSRYLVKRTGEKVFLECVQDMDHENMFWYRQDPGLGLRLIYFSYDVKMKEKGDIPEGYSVSREKKERFSLILESASTNQTSMYLCASSRAGVTDTQYFGPGTRLTVL.

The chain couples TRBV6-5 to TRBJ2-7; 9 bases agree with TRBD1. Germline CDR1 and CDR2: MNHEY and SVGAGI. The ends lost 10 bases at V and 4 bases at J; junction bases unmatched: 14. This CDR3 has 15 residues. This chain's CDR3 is CATRRKQGAVYEQYF. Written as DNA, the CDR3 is TGTGCCACCCGTCGCAAACAGGGGGCTGTGTACGAGCAGTACTTC.

The CDR3 is CASSSAGVTDTQYF. CDR3 in DNA: TGTGCCAGCAGCTCGGCGGGGGTTACAGATACGCAGTATTTT. The V call is TRBV5-4, the J call TRBJ2-3; 7 bases line up with TRBD2. Germline-derived CDR1 and CDR2 are SGHNT and YYREEE (reference sequence). CDR3 length equals 14 residues. The V gene end was trimmed by 3 bases and the J gene end by 3 bases; junction bases not matched to a gene: 4.

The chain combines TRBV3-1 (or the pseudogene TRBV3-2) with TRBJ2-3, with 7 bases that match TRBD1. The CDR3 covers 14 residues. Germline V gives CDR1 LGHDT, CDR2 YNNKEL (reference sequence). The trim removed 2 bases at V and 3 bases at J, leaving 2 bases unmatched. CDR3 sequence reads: CASSQRQGTDTQYF. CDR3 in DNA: TGTGCCAGCAGCCAACGACAGGGAACAGATACGCAGTATTTT.